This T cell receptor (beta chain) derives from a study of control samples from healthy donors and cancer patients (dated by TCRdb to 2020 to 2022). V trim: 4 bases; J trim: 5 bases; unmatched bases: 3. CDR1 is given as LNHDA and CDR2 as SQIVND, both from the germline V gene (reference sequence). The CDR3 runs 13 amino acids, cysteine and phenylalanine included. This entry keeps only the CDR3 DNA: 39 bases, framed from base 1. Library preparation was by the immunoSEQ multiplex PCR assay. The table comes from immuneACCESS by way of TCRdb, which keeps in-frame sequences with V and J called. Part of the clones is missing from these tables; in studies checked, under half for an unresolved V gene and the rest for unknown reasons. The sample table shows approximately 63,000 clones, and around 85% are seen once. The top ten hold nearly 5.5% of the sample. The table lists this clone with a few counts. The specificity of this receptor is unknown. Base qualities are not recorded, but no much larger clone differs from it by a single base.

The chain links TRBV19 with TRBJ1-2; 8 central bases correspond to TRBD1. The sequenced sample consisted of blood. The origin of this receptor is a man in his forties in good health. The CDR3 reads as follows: CASSTTGVYGYTF. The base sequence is TGTGCCAGTAGTACGACAGGGGTATATGGCTACACCTTC.